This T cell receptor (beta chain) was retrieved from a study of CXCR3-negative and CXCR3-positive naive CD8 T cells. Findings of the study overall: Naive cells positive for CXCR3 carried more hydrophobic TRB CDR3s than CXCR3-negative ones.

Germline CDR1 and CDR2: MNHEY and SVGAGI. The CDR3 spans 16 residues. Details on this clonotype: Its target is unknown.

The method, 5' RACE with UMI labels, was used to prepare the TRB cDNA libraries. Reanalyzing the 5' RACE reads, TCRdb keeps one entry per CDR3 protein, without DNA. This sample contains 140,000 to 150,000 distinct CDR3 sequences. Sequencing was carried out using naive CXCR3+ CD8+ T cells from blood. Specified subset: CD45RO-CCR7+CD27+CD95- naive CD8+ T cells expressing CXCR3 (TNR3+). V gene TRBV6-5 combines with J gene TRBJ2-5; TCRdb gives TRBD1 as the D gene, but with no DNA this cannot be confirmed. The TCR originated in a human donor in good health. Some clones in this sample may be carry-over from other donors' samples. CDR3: CASSYGAGLAQETQYF.